The 30 T cell receptor beta chains presented below share a single source sample, sequenced in a study of T cell responses to AZD1222 COVID-19 vaccine. Generated by immunoSEQ multiplex PCR, the TCRdb table keeps only in-frame clones and is missing some. This table has around 84,000 clones, 75% to 90% appearing once. The sample was peripheral blood, taken on day 0 of AZD1222 vaccination. These receptors came from an adult in good health.

CDR3 nucleotides: TGTGCCAGCAGACAGGGTTCTGTTGGCTACACCTTC. Its protein product is CASRQGSVGYTF. This chain links TRBV27 with TRBJ1-2; a possible D gene is TRBD1 (6 bases). Trimming left V 6 bases short and J 7 bases short, with 12 bases between. The CDR3 has 12 residues. CDR1 and CDR2 (germline): MNHEY, SMNVEV (reference sequence).

The chain is built from TRBV4-3 and TRBJ2-3; possibly TRBD1 for D (5 bases). From germline, CDR1 is LGHNA and CDR2 YSLEER. Trimming took 0 bases from V and 2 from J, leaving 9 bases between them. The CDR3 consists of 15 residues. CDR3 nucleotide sequence: TGCGCCAGCAGCCAAGATTGGGGCATCACAGATACGCAGTATTTT. Amino acid sequence: CASSQDWGITDTQYF.

This clone was observed a single time. The rearrangement links TRBV4-3 to TRBJ2-7; TRBD1 aligns across 7 bases. The trim removed 2 bases at V and 4 bases at J, leaving 8 bases unmatched. The CDR3 is 15 amino acids. Germline assignment: CDR1 LGHNA and CDR2 YSLEER. CDR3 protein: CASSQIADREYEQYF. The CDR3 nucleotides are TGCGCCAGCAGCCAAATTGCCGACAGGGAGTACGAGCAGTACTTC.

V usage is TRBV2 and J usage is TRBJ2-3; 9 nucleotides line up with TRBD1. With 6 bases clipped from V and 4 bases from J, the junction kept 8 bases outside the gene matches. Germline CDR1 and CDR2: SNHLY and FYNNEI. The CDR3 sequence is 15 residues long. CDR3 DNA sequence: TGTGCCAGCAGATTGGGGGACAGGGTATCAGATACGCAGTATTTT. Protein: CASRLGDRVSDTQYF. Full variable domain (rest looked up from reference TRBV2 and TRBJ2-3): EPEVTQTPSHQVTQMGQEVILRCVPISNHLYFYWYRQILGQKVEFLVSFYNNEISEKSEIFDDQFSVERPDGSNFTLKIRSTKLEDSAMYFCASRLGDRVSDTQYFGPGTRLTVL.

This chain uses TRBV27 with TRBJ2-1; D is perhaps TRBD2 (6 bases). Trimming took 3 bases from V and 1 from J, leaving 10 bases between them. The germline V gene has CDR1 MNHEY and CDR2 SMNVEV (reference sequence). The CDR3 loop spans 15 amino acids. The CDR3 nucleotides read TGTGCCAGCAGTTTCAGTGGGGGGTCCTACAATGAGCAGTTCTTC. Translation: CASSFSGGSYNEQFF.

The rearrangement links TRBV29-1 to TRBJ1-6, with D tentatively TRBD1 (6 bases). Germline loops: CDR1 SQVTM, CDR2 ANQGSEA. The CDR3 consists of 15 residues. CDR3 DNA: TGCAGATCCGGCGCGGGGGCTCGTTGTAATTCACCCCTCCACTTT. Protein product: CRSGAGARCNSPLHF. The entire variable domain, with the rest obtained from reference TRBV29-1 and TRBJ1-6, is as follows: SAVISQKPSRDICQRGTSLTIQCQVDSQVTMMFWYRQQPGQSLTLIATANQGSEATYESGFVIDKFPISRPNLTFSTLTVSNMSPEDSSIYLCRSGAGARCNSPLHFGNGTRLTVT.

For the CDR3, the DNA is TGTGCCAGCAGCCCGCGGGGGTCGGGCACCGGGGAGCTGTTTTTT. As protein: CASSPRGSGTGELFF. The genes are TRBV27 and TRBJ2-2, with 7 bases lining up with TRBD2. Germline V gene sequence: CDR1 MNHEY, CDR2 SMNVEV (reference sequence). The CDR3 spans 15 residues. The junction had 8 bases not matched to a gene; V was cut back by 6 bases and J by 4 bases.

The chain has TRBV28 and TRBJ2-2; TRBD2 agrees at 9 bases. V lost 9 bases, J lost 7 bases, and 6 bases stayed unmatched. This CDR3 is 13 amino acids long. Per the germline V gene, CDR1 is MDHEN and CDR2 is SYDVKM. This chain's CDR3 is CASSGSLVGELFF. The CDR3 DNA reads TGTGCCAGTAGCGGGAGTCTGGTCGGGGAGCTGTTTTTT.

The gene calls are TRBV5-4 and TRBJ1-4; 9 bases line up with TRBD1. V shed 0 bases and J 6 bases; nucleotides not matched to a gene: 0. Germline CDR1 and CDR2: SGHNT and YYREEE (reference sequence). CDR3 size: 14 residues. CDR3 DNA sequence: TGTGCCAGCAGCTTGGGGACAGGGGATGAAAAACTGTTTTTT. Protein sequence: CASSLGTGDEKLFF.

This clone was observed once. Its ends do not fully match the called genes, so a read error is possible. The rearrangement uses TRBV4-3 and TRBJ1-2, with 7 bases matching TRBD1. Germline-derived CDR1 and CDR2 are LGHNA and YSLEER. CDR3 size: 15 residues. CDR3 sequence (DNA): TGCGCCAGCAGCAAAGAATTAGCCAGGGGGATTGGCTACACCTTC. It encodes CASSKELARGIGYTF.

V is TRBV11-3 and J is TRBJ2-1, with D maybe TRBD2 (6 bases). Germline CDR1 is SGHNT and CDR2 is YENEEA. V lost 3 bases and J 1 base, leaving 7 bases between the germline ends. The CDR3 is made up of 14 amino acids. CDR3 in amino acids: CASSFGGSYNEQFF. In DNA, the CDR3 is TGTGCCAGCAGCTTCGGGGGATCCTACAATGAGCAGTTCTTC.

This clone was counted a single time. V and J are TRBV28 and TRBJ1-3, with D perhaps matching TRBD1 (6 bases). This CDR3 has 17 amino acids. V was trimmed by 3 bases and J by 0 bases, leaving 15 bases between them. The germline CDR1 and CDR2 sequences are MDHEN and SYDVKM. CDR3 sequence: CASSFGGAEYSGNTIYF. Here the CDR3 DNA reads TGTGCCAGCAGTTTTGGGGGCGCGGAGTACTCTGGAAACACCATATATTTT.

The genes are TRBV12-2 and TRBJ2-5. TRBV12-2 is termed a pseudogene. The CDR3 extends over 14 amino acids. CDR3 region: CASRLDGRQETQYF. The CDR3 bases are TGTGCAAGTCGCTTAGACGGGCGGCAAGAGACCCAGTACTTC.

The genes are TRBV5-1 and TRBJ2-7; 7 nucleotides match TRBD2. The germline CDR1 and CDR2 sequences are SGHRS and YFSETQ. Trimming at V came to 3 bases and at J to 0 bases, leaving 6 bases not matched to a gene. The CDR3 covers 15 residues. CDR3 nucleotide sequence: TGCGCCAGCAGCTGGGATAGCGGGTTCTCCTACGAGCAGTACTTC. This gives the protein CASSWDSGFSYEQYF.

The CDR3 loop reads CASSQGSAGAGNEQFF. Here the CDR3 DNA reads TGCGCCAGCAGCCAAGGGTCTGCGGGGGCAGGCAATGAGCAGTTCTTC. The genes are TRBV4-3 and TRBJ2-1; D may be TRBD2 (7 bases). CDR1 and CDR2 from the germline V gene are LGHNA and YSLEER. V was pared by 1 base and J by 6 bases, with 16 bases between. This CDR3 comprises 16 residues.

V and J are TRBV10-3 and TRBJ2-2, with 8 nucleotides matching TRBD1. Trimming cost V 10 bases and J 0 bases; bases outside gene matches: 7. Germline CDR1 and CDR2: ENHRY and SYGVKD. The CDR3 has 15 amino acids. CDR3 residues: CATTDRAPNTGELFF. CDR3 in DNA: TGTGCCACCACGGACAGGGCCCCGAACACCGGGGAGCTGTTTTTT.

This chain uses TRBV10-1 with TRBJ2-5; D perhaps matches TRBD1 (5 bases). This CDR3 has 13 amino acids. The germline V and J ends were trimmed by 3 bases and 4 bases, with 9 bases remaining between them. In germline, CDR1 is WNHNN, CDR2 SYGVQD (reference sequence). CDR3 residues: CASSDRVGETQYF. The CDR3, as DNA: TGCGCCAGCAGTGACAGGGTAGGAGAGACCCAGTACTTC.

The rearrangement uses TRBV7-2 and TRBJ2-5; D unclear. The CDR3 length is 12 residues. The germline gives CDR1 SGHTA, CDR2 FQGNSA. Between the trimmed V and J ends, which lost 0 bases and 9 bases, there was a span of 8 bases. The CDR3 bases are TGTGCCAGCAGCTTAGCGACGAGGCCCCAGTACTTC. It translates to CASSLATRPQYF.

The rearrangement links TRBV7-9 to TRBJ2-7; maybe TRBD2 (5 bases). In germline, CDR1 is SEHNR, CDR2 FQNEAQ (reference sequence). V gave up 5 bases and J gave up 6 bases, with 11 bases separating them. The CDR3 has 12 residues. The CDR3 loop is CASSLGGGEQYF. In DNA form, the CDR3 reads TGTGCCAGCAGCCTCGGAGGTGGCGAGCAGTACTTC.

J is TRBJ2-5 and V is TRBV28; D is ambiguous. This CDR3 is 11 amino acids long. Germline assignment: CDR1 MDHEN and CDR2 SYDVKM. V was cut by 10 bases and J by 4 bases, with 10 bases left in between. The CDR3: CATKRGETQYF. The CDR3 DNA reads as TGTGCCACCAAAAGAGGAGAGACCCAGTACTTC.

The chain joins TRBV6-2 or TRBV6-3 to TRBJ1-5; 10 bases are shared with TRBD1. This CDR3 has 15 residues. In germline, CDR1 is MNHEY, CDR2 SVGEGT. Losses at the gene ends were 6 bases for V and 5 bases for J; bases not matched to a gene: 7. CDR3 amino acids: CASSPGTGVYQPQHF. The CDR3 region has the DNA TGTGCCAGCAGCCCTGGGACAGGGGTATATCAGCCCCAGCATTTT.

This sequence joins TRBV10-3 and TRBJ1-4; D unresolved. Germline CDR1 reads ENHRY; CDR2 reads SYGVKD. The CDR3 has 15 amino acids. The V end lost 0 bases, the J end lost 8 bases, and 13 bases lay between the germline ends. DNA of the CDR3: TGTGCCATCAGTGAGTCTTTCAGGACCCCCGAAAAACTGTTTTTT. Protein: CAISESFRTPEKLFF.

The genes are TRBV6-4 and TRBJ1-5; D is unresolved. Germline assignment: CDR1 MRHNA and CDR2 SNTAGT. This CDR3 contains 14 residues. The V end was cut by 3 bases, the J end by 2 bases, with 8 bases between. The DNA of the CDR3 is TGTGCCAGCAGTGAGCGGGGTGGCAATCAGCCCCAGCATTTT. As protein: CASSERGGNQPQHF.

The rearrangement uses TRBV29-1 and TRBJ1-5; TRBD1 matches at 10 bases. The CDR3 contains 13 residues. The V and J ends lost 4 bases and 4 bases, in that order; junction bases with no gene match: 1. Germline V gene lookup returns CDR1 SQVTM and CDR2 ANQGSEA. The chain's CDR3 is CSVGTGGNQPQHF. CDR3 nucleotides: TGCAGCGTTGGGACAGGGGGGAATCAGCCCCAGCATTTT. The full variable domain, in which reference TRBV29-1 and TRBJ1-5 provide the parts outside the CDR3, is SAVISQKPSRDICQRGTSLTIQCQVDSQVTMMFWYRQQPGQSLTLIATANQGSEATYESGFVIDKFPISRPNLTFSTLTVSNMSPEDSSIYLCSVGTGGNQPQHFGDGTRLSIL.

This chain links TRBV6-6 with TRBJ1-4; D gene uncertain. CDR1 is MNHNY, CDR2 SVGAGI, per germline (reference sequence). The ends were cut back, 2 bases at V and 4 bases at J, with 2 bases in the middle. CDR3 size: 12 residues. DNA of the CDR3: TGTGCCAGCAGTTACCTTAATGAAAAACTGTTTTTT. It encodes CASSYLNEKLFF.

The chain recombines TRBV28 with TRBJ2-1; 7 bases align to TRBD2. The CDR3 extends over 17 amino acids. Germline CDR1 MDHEN, CDR2 SYDVKM. The ends lost 5 bases at V and 2 bases at J; junction bases unmatched: 12. In DNA, the CDR3 is TGTGCCAGCAGTCCCTCGCGGGGCGGGAGTACCTACAATGAGCAGTTCTTC. Its protein product is CASSPSRGGSTYNEQFF. The full variable domain, with the rest looked up from reference TRBV28 and TRBJ2-1, is DVKVTQSSRYLVKRTGEKVFLECVQDMDHENMFWYRQDPGLGLRLIYFSYDVKMKEKGDIPEGYSVSREKKERFSLILESASTNQTSMYLCASSPSRGGSTYNEQFFGPGTRLTVL.

This clone was counted a few times. The chain couples TRBV27 to TRBJ1-6; TRBD1 agrees at 9 bases. V lost 5 bases to trimming and J lost 8 bases; unmatched junction nucleotides: 7. The CDR3 runs to 15 residues. The germline gives CDR1 MNHEY, CDR2 SMNVEV (reference sequence). The CDR3, as DNA: TGTGCCAGCAGTCCCCCGGGACAGGGAGATTCACCCCTCCACTTT. It is translated as CASSPPGQGDSPLHF.

This rearrangement joins TRBV6-5 to TRBJ1-1; 9 bases align to TRBD1. Germline CDR1 and CDR2: MNHEY and SVGAGI. J lost 7 bases, V lost 7 bases, and 7 bases had no gene match. The length of the CDR3 is 13 residues. The CDR3 DNA follows: TGTGCCAGCAACCCGACAGGGGGGGGTGAAGCTTTCTTT. Translating gives CASNPTGGGEAFF.

The CDR3 DNA sequence: TGTGCCAGCAGTCTTACAGGGCACACTGAAGCTTTCTTT. This encodes CASSLTGHTEAFF. V and J are TRBV28 and TRBJ1-1; D perhaps matches TRBD1 (6 bases). With 5 bases removed from V and 3 bases from J, the gap between germline ends came to 10 bases. The germline CDR1 and CDR2 sequences are MDHEN and SYDVKM. The CDR3 length is 13 residues.

The CDR3 DNA sequence: TGTGCCAGCAGCTCCGGGACTCCCCAGAAAGGTACTGAAGCTTTCTTT. It codes for CASSSGTPQKGTEAFF. The chain has TRBV25-1 and TRBJ1-1, with D tentatively TRBD1 (5 bases). This CDR3 has 16 residues. Between the trimmed V and J ends, which lost 6 bases and 5 bases, there was a span of 22 bases. Germline V lookup: CDR1 MGHDK, CDR2 SYGVNS.